This T cell receptor (beta chain) was sequenced during a study of Ad26.COV2.S vaccination and SARS-CoV-2 variants. Regarding the study as a whole: Those who received vaccine or placebo ended up with similar non-spike TCR breadth. Placebo recipients had lower spike-specific TCR breadth than vaccine recipients.

The CDR3 has 14 amino acids. Germline CDR1 and CDR2: MDHEN and SYDVKM. Trimming left V 2 bases short and J 3 bases short, with 8 bases between. Treatment specified: 19 received Ad26.COV2.S at low or high dose, single or two shots; about 5 received placebo; per-sample allocation not given. Day 63 after the first injection of vaccine or placebo was the sampling time. Boston hosted the donor, who was an adult aged 18-55 years. Vaccination employed an Ad26 vector expressing the Wuhan-strain SARS-CoV-2 spike. This clone was picked up one time. Antigen specificity is unknown. Other DNA sequences in this sample translate to the same CDR3. Profiled with immunoSEQ multiplex PCR; TCRdb holds only in-frame clones, not every one. The sample has 400,000 to 450,000 clones, less than 95% seen once; the top ten hold about 4.5%.

The receptor was derived from a person between 18 and 65 years old who received the Ad26.COV2.S COVID-19 vaccine or a placebo. The sample was peripheral blood, taken in a trial of Ad26.COV2.S vaccine versus placebo. V usage is TRBV28 and J usage is TRBJ1-3; possibly TRBD1 for D (5 bases). CDR3 residues: CASSLGGSGNTIYF. The CDR3 region has the DNA TGTGCCAGCAGTTTAGGGGGAAGTGGAAACACCATATATTTT. The variable domain in full, with the rest retrieved from reference TRBV28 and TRBJ1-3, is DVKVTQSSRYLVKRTGEKVFLECVQDMDHENMFWYRQDPGLGLRLIYFSYDVKMKEKGDIPEGYSVSREKKERFSLILESASTNQTSMYLCASSLGGSGNTIYFGEGSWLTVV.